The clone carrying this T cell receptor beta chain has only one observation. These data belong to a study of blood T cell repertoires in COVID-19. Study-level background: Sources were T cells, B-cell-depleted T cells, or PBMCs; the material itself was cDNA or gDNA.

CDR1 and CDR2 from the germline V gene are MNHEY and SVGAGI. The CDR3 consists of 15 residues. Trimming at V came to 6 bases and at J to 2 bases, leaving 6 bases not matched to a gene. Enrolment of Seattle patients took place during active infection, and they were followed longitudinally. Libraries were prepared by immunoSEQ multiplex PCR; TCRdb keeps only in-frame clonotypes and omits some of them. The profile shows fewer than 300,000 clones, roughly 88% of them singletons. The origin of this receptor is a human donor with COVID-19, enrolled during active disease. The donor label of this sample is uncertain. Specimen: peripheral blood. The genes are TRBV6-5 and TRBJ1-5, with 8 bases matching TRBD1. The CDR3 loop reads CASSSTGGRNQPQHF. Written as DNA, the CDR3 is TGTGCCAGCAGCTCCACAGGGGGGCGCAATCAGCCCCAGCATTTT.